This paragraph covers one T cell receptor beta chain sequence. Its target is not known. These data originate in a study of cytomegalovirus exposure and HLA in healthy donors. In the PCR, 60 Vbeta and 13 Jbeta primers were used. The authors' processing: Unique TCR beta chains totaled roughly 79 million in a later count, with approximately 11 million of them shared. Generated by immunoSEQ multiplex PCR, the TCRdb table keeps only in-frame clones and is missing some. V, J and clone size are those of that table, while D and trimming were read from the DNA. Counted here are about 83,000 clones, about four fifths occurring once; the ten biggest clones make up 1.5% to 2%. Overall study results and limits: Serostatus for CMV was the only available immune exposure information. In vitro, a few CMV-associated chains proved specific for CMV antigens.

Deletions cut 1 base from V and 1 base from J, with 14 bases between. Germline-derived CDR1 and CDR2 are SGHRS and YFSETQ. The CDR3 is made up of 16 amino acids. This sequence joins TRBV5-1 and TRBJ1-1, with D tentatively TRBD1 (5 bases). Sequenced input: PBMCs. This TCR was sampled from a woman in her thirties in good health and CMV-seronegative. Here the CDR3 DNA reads TGCGCCAGCAGCTTGTTACCCTCGGGGGAGAACACTGAAGCTTTCTTT. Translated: CASSLLPSGENTEAFF.